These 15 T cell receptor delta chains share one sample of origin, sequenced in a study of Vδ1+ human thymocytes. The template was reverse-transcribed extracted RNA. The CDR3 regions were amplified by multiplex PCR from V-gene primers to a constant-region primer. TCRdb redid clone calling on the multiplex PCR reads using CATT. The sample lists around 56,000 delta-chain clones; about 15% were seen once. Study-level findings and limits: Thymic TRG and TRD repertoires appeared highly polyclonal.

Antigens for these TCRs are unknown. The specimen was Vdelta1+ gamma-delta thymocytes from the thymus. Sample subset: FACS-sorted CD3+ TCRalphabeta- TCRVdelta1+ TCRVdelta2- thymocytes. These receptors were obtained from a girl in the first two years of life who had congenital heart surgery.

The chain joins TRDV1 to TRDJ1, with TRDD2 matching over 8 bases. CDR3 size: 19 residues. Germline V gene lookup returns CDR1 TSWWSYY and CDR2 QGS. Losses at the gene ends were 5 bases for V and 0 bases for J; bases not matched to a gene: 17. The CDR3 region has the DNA TGTGCTCTTGGGAAAAAGGGTGAGCCCTTCCTAGCTGACACCGATAAACTCATCTTT. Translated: CALGKKGEPFLADTDKLIF.

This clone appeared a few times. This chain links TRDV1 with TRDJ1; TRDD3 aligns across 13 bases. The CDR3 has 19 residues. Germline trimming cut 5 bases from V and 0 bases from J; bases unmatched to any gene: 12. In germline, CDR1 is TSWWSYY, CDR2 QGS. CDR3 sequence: CALGPHTGGYGLYTDKLIF. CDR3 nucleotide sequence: TGTGCTCTTGGGCCACACACTGGGGGATACGGGCTTTACACCGATAAACTCATCTTT.

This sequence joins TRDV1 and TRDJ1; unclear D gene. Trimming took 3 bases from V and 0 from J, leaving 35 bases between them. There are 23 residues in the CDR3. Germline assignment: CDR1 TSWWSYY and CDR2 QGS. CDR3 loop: CALGDLRRNLGTIWALYTDKLIF. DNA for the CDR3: TGTGCTCTTGGGGATCTGAGGCGTAATCTAGGGACTATTTGGGCTTTGTACACCGATAAACTCATCTTT.

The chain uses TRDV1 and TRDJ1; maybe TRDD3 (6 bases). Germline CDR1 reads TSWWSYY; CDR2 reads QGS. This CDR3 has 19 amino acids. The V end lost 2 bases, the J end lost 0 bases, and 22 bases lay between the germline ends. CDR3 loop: CALGEKATGMDLYTDKLIF. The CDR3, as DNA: TGTGCTCTTGGGGAAAAGGCTACGGGGATGGATCTTTACACCGATAAACTCATCTTT.

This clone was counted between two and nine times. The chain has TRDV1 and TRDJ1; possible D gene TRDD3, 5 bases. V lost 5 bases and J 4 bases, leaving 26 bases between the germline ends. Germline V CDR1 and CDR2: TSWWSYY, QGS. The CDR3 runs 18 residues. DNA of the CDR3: TGTGCTCTTGGGACTAGCCGCTCTACCCGTACTGGCGACGATAAACTCATCTTT. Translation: CALGTSRSTRTGDDKLIF.

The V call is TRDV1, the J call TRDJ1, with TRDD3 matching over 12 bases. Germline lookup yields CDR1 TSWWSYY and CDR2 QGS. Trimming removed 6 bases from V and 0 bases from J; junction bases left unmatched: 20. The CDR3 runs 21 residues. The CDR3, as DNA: TGTGCTCTTGGCCTGAGAGCCCCAGGTACTGGGGGATACTTTAACACCGATAAACTCATCTTT. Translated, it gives CALGLRAPGTGGYFNTDKLIF.

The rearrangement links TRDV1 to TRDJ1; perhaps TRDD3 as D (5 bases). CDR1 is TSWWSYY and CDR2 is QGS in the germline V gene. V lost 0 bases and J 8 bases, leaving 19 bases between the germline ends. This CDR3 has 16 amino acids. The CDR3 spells CALGELRVPGGQKLIF. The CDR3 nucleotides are TGTGCTCTTGGGGAACTGAGGGTTCCCGGGGGGCAGAAACTCATCTTT.

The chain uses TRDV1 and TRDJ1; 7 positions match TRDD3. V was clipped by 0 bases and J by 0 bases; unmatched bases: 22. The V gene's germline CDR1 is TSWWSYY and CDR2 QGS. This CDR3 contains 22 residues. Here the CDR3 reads CALGELNSVGESGDVYTDKLIF. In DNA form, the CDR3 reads TGTGCTCTTGGGGAACTGAACTCGGTTGGGGAGTCGGGGGATGTGTACACCGATAAACTCATCTTT.

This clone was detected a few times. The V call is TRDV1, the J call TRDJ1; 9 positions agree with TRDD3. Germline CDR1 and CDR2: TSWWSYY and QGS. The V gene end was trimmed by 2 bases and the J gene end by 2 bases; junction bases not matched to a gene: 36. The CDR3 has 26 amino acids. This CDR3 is CALGESFTSSYSVPYWGKSGTDKLIF. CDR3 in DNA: TGTGCTCTTGGGGAATCGTTCACTTCCTCCTATTCAGTTCCGTACTGGGGGAAATCAGGGACCGATAAACTCATCTTT.

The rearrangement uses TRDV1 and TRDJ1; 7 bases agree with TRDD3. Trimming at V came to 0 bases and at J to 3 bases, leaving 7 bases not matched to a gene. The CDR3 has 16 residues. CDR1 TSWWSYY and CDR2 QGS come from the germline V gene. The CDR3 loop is CALGELWGPRADKLIF. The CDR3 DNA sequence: TGTGCTCTTGGGGAACTCTGGGGGCCCCGCGCCGATAAACTCATCTTT.

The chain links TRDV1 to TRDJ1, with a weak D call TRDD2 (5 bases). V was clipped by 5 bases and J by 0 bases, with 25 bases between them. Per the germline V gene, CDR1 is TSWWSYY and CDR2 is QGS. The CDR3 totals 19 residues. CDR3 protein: CALGTPKGVSNPYTDKLIF. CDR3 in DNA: TGTGCTCTTGGGACTCCTAAAGGGGTTTCTAACCCGTACACCGATAAACTCATCTTT.

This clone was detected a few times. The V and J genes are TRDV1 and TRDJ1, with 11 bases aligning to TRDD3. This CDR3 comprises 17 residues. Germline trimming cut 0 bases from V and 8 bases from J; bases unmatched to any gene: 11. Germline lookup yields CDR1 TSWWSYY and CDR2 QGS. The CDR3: CALGELTRLGDTAKLIF. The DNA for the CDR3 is TGTGCTCTTGGGGAACTAACCCGGCTGGGGGATACTGCCAAACTCATCTTT.

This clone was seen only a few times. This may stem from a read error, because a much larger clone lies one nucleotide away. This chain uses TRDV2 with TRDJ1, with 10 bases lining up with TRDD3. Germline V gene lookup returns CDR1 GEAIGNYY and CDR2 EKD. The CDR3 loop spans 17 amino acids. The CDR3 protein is CACDSVLGDAVIDNLIF. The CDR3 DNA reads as TGTGCCTGTGACTCCGTACTGGGGGATGCGGTGATCGATAACCTCATCTTT.

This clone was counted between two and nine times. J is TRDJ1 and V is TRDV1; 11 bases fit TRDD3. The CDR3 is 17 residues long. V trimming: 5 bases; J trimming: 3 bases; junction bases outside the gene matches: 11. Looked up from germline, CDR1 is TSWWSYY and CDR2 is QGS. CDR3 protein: CALGLSSYWGIADKLIF. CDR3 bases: TGTGCTCTTGGGCTCTCTTCCTACTGGGGGATAGCCGATAAACTCATCTTT.

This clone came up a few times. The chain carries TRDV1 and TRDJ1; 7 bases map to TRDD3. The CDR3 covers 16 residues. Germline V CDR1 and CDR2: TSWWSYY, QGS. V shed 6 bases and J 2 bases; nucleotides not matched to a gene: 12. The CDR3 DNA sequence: TGTGCTCTTGGTGTGAGGGATACCGAGGGTACCGATAAACTCATCTTT. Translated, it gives CALGVRDTEGTDKLIF.